The clone carrying this T cell receptor beta chain was counted only a few times. The sample belongs to a study of regulatory T cells in long-lasting Graves disease. The time point denotes: newly diagnosed GD, antithyroid drugs for less than 3 months. Extracted PBMC RNA gave rise to the TCR library. Libraries of TCR beta came from iRepertoire HTBI primers plus Arm-PCR of CDR3 regions. MiXCR, run by TCRdb on the multiplex PCR reads, gives a single entry per CDR3 protein. This table holds 550,000 to 650,000 distinct CDR3 sequences, roughly 16% found once. The germline gives CDR1 DFQATT, CDR2 SNEGSKA (reference sequence). The CDR3 is made up of 16 amino acids. V gave up 3 bases and J gave up 4 bases; unmatched junction bases: 9. A further study also used this sample, focusing on T cells in Graves' hyperthyroidism and ophthalmopathy.

The sample in question was peripheral blood mononuclear cells (PBMCs), obtained at new diagnosis, from a patient treated with antithyroid drugs. The rearrangement links TRBV20-1 to TRBJ2-3, with 11 nucleotides matching TRBD2. The receptor was derived from a young man with Graves disease. CDR3 bases: TGCAGTGCTAGGGTTCCGACTAGCGGGAACGCAGATACGCAGTATTTT. It specifies CSARVPTSGNADTQYF.